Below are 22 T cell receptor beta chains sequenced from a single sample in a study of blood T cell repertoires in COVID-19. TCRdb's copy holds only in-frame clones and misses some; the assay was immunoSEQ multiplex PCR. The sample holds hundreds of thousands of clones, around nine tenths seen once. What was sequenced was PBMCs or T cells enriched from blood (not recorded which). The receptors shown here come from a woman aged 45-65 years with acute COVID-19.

The CDR3 DNA sequence: TGTGCCAGCATTCTTACTGCCTCCCGCACAGATACGCAGTATTTT. This sequence encodes CASILTASRTDTQYF. This rearrangement joins TRBV7-2 to TRBJ2-3; D is unresolved. V was shortened by 7 bases and J by 1 base, with 15 bases between the two germline ends. The CDR3 consists of 15 residues. Germline CDR1 and CDR2: SGHTA and FQGNSA. The variable domain in full, completed from reference TRBV7-2 and TRBJ2-3, reads GAGVSQSPSNKVTEKGKDVELRCDPISGHTALYWYRQSLGQGLEFLIYFQGNSAPDKSGLPSDRFSAERTGGSVSTLTIQRTQQEDSAVYLCASILTASRTDTQYFGPGTRLTVL.

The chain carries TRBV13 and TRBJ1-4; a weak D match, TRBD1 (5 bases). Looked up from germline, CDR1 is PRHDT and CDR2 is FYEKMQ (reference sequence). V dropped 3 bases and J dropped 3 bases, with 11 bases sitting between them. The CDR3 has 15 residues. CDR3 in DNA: TGTGCCAGCAGCTTGGGGCGGTCCCCTAATGAAAAACTGTTTTTT. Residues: CASSLGRSPNEKLFF. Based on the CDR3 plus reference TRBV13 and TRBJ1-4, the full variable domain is AAGVIQSPRHLIKEKRETATLKCYPIPRHDTVYWYQQGPGQDPQFLISFYEKMQSDKGSIPDRFSAQQFSDYHSELNMSSLELGDSALYFCASSLGRSPNEKLFFGSGTQLSVL.

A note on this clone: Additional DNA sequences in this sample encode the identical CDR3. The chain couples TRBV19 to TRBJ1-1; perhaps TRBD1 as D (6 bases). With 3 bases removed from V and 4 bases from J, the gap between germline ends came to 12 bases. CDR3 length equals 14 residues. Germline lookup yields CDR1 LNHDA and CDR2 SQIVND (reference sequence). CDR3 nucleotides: TGTGCCAGTAGTATGAGGGGGATGGGCACTGAAGCTTTCTTT. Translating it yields CASSMRGMGTEAFF. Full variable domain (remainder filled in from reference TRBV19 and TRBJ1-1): DGGITQSPKYLFRKEGQNVTLSCEQNLNHDAMYWYRQDPGQGLRLIYYSQIVNDFQKGDIAEGYSVSREKKESFPLTVTSAQKNPTAFYLCASSMRGMGTEAFFGQGTRLTVV.

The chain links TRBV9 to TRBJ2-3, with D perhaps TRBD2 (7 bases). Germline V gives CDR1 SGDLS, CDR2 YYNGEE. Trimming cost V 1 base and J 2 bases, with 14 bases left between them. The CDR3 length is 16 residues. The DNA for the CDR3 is TGTGCCAGCAGCGTACAGAGGGGGGGCCTCACAGATACGCAGTATTTT. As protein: CASSVQRGGLTDTQYF. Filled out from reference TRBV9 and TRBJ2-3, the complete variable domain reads DSGVTQTPKHLITATGQRVTLRCSPRSGDLSVYWYQQSLDQGLQFLIQYYNGEERAKGNILERFSAQQFPDLHSELNLSSLELGDSALYFCASSVQRGGLTDTQYFGPGTRLTVL.

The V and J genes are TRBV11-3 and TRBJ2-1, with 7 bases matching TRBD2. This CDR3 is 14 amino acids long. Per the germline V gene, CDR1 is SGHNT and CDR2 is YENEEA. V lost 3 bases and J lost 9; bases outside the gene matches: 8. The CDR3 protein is CASSFGGSGAEQFF. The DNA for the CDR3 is TGTGCCAGCAGCTTCGGCGGGAGCGGGGCTGAGCAGTTCTTC.

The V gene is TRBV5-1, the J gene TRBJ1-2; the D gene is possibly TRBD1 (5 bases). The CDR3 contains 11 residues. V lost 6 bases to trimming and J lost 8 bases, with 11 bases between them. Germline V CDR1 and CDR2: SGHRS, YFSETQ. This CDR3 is CASKTAEGYTF. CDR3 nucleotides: TGCGCCAGCAAGACAGCAGAGGGCTACACCTTC.

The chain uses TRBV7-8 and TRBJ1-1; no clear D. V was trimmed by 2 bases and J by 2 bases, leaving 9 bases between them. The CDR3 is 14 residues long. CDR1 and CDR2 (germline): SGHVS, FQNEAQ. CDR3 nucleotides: TGTGCCAGCAGCTTAAATTCGGGTAACACTGAAGCTTTCTTT. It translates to CASSLNSGNTEAFF.

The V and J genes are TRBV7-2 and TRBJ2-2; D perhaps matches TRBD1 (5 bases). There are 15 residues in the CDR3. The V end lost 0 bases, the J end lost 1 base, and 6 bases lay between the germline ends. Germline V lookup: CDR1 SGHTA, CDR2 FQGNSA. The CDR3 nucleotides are TGTGCCAGCAGCTTAGCTGGACAGAACACCGGGGAGCTGTTTTTT. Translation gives CASSLAGQNTGELFF.

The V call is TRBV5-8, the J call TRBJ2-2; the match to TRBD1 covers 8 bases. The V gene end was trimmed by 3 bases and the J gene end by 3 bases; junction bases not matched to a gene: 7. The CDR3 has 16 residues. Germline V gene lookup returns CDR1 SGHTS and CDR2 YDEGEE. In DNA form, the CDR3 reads TGTGCCAGCAGCTCCCGGGACAGGATAGACACCGGGGAGCTGTTTTTT. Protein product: CASSSRDRIDTGELFF.

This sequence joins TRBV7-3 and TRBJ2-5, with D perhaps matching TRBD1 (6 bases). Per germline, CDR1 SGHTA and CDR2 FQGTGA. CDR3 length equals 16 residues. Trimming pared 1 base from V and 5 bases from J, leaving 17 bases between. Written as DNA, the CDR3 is TGTGCCAGCAGCTTAAGAAGAGGGCAGGGGTCGGAGACCCAGTACTTC. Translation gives CASSLRRGQGSETQYF.

CDR3 bases: TGTGCCAGCAGCCGAATGGGACAGCAGAATTCACCCCTCCACTTT. This codes for CASSRMGQQNSPLHF. The chain employs TRBV28 and TRBJ1-6, with 7 bases matching TRBD1. The germline V gene encodes CDR1 MDHEN and CDR2 SYDVKM. CDR3 length: 15 amino acids. V was pared by 6 bases and J by 7 bases, with 9 bases of the junction left unmatched.

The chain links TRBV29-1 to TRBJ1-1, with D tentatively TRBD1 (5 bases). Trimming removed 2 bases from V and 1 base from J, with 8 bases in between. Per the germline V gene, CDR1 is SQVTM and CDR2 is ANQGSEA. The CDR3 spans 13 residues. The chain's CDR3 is CSVEYRRNTEAFF. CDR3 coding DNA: TGCAGCGTTGAATACAGGAGGAACACTGAAGCTTTCTTT.

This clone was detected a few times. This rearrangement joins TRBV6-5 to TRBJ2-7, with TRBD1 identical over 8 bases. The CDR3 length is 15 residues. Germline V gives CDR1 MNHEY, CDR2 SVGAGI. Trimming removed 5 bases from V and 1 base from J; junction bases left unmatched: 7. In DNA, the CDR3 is TGTGCCAGCAGTAACTATGGACAGGGTTCCTACGAGCAGTACTTC. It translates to CASSNYGQGSYEQYF.

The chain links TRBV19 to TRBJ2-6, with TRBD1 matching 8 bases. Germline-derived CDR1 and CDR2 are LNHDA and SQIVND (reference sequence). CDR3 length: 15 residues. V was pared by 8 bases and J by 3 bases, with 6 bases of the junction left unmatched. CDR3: CASLQGARGANVLTF. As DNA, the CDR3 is TGTGCCAGTTTGCAGGGGGCGCGTGGGGCCAACGTCCTGACTTTC.

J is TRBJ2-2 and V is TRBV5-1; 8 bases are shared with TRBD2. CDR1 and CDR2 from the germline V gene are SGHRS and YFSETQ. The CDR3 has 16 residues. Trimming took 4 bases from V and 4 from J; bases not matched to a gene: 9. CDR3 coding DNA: TGCGCCAGCAGCGGTCAACTAGGGACTAGCACCGGGGAGCTGTTTTTT. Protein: CASSGQLGTSTGELFF. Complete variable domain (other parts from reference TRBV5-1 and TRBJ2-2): KAGVTQTPRYLIKTRGQQVTLSCSPISGHRSVSWYQQTPGQGLQFLFEYFSETQRNKGNFPGRFSGRQFSNSRSEMNVSTLELGDSALYLCASSGQLGTSTGELFFGEGSRLTVL.

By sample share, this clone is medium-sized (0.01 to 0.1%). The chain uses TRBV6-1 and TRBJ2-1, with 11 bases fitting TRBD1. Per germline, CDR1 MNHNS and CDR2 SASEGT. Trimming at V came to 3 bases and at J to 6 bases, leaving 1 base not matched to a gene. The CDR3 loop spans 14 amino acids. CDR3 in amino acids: CASSEGTGGNEQFF. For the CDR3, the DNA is TGTGCCAGCAGTGAGGGGACAGGGGGCAATGAGCAGTTCTTC.

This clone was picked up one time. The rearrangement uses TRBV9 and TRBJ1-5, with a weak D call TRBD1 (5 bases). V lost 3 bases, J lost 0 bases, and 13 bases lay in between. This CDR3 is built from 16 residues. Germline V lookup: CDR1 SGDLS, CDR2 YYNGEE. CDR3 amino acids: CASSASGDVSNQPQHF. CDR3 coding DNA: TGTGCCAGCAGCGCGAGCGGGGACGTTAGCAATCAGCCCCAGCATTTT. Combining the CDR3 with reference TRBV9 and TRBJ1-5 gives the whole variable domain DSGVTQTPKHLITATGQRVTLRCSPRSGDLSVYWYQQSLDQGLQFLIQYYNGEERAKGNILERFSAQQFPDLHSELNLSSLELGDSALYFCASSASGDVSNQPQHFGDGTRLSIL.

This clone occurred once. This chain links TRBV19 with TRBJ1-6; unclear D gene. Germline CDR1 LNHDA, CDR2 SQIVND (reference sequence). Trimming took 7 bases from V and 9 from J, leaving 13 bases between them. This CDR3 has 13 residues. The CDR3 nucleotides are TGTGCCAGTACCCGTAATATCGGTTCACCCCTCCACTTT. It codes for CASTRNIGSPLHF.

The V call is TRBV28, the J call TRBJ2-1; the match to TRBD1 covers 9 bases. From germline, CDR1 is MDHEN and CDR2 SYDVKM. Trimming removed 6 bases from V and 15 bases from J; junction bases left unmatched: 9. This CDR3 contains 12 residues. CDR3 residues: CASRDGTGRRFF. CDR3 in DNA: TGTGCCAGCAGAGACGGGACAGGGCGTCGGTTCTTC.

CDR3 region: CASSHGQYYGYTF. The CDR3 DNA sequence: TGTGCCAGCAGCCACGGACAGTACTATGGCTACACCTTC. V gene TRBV14 combines with J gene TRBJ1-2; tentative D call: TRBD1 (6 bases). V was cut by 3 bases and J by 3 bases, with 8 bases left in between. The CDR3 consists of 13 residues. Germline CDR1 is SGHDN and CDR2 is FVKESK. The full variable domain, rest sourced from reference TRBV14 and TRBJ1-2, is EAGVTQFPSHSVIEKGQTVTLRCDPISGHDNLYWYRRVMGKEIKFLLHFVKESKQDESGMPNNRFLAERTGGTYSTLKVQPAELEDSGVYFCASSHGQYYGYTFGSGTRLTVV.

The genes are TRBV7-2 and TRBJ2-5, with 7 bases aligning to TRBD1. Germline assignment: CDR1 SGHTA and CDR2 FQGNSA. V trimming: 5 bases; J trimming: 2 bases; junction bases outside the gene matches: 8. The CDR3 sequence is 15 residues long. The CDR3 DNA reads TGTGCCAGCAGCCCTCAACCGGGACAGCAAGAGACCCAGTACTTC. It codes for CASSPQPGQQETQYF.

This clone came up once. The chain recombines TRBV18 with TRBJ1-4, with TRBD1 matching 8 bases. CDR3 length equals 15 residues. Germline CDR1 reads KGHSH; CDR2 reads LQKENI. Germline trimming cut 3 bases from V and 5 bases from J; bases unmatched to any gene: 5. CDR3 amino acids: CASSPGTGGNEKLFF. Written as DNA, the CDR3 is TGTGCCAGCTCACCTGGGACAGGTGGGAATGAAAAACTGTTTTTT.